This T cell receptor (beta chain) was identified in a study of response to subunit inactivated influenza vaccine. This CDR3 contains 15 residues. Germline values: CDR1 SGHRS, CDR2 YFSETQ. The V segment lost 0 bases and the J segment 6 bases; nucleotides outside the gene matches: 6. This clonotype was detected ten times or more. One entry per CDR3 protein results from TCRdb running MiXCR on the RT-PCR reads. This sample has about 540,000 distinct CDR3 sequences, with approximately 22% found just once. The same specimen was also included in a second study, on T cells expressing NK-cell markers. That publication notes: In generating TCR beta cDNA, 5'RACE template switching with UMIs was used. Among the experiments, several used an anti-gamma-delta TCR antibody to restrict sorting to alpha-beta TCR T cells. Where four donors were concerned, these clonotypes also led the CD3+CD56-NKG2C+ fraction.

The sequenced sample was CD4+ T cells sorted from PBMCs, obtained 11 to 12 days after vaccination. The TCR was taken from a man aged 45-65 years who received an inactivated influenza vaccine. V usage is TRBV5-1 and J usage is TRBJ2-1; 7 positions agree with TRBD1. CDR3 sequence: CASSLGQGPGNEQFF. DNA for the CDR3: TGCGCCAGCAGCTTGGGACAGGGCCCCGGCAATGAGCAGTTCTTC.